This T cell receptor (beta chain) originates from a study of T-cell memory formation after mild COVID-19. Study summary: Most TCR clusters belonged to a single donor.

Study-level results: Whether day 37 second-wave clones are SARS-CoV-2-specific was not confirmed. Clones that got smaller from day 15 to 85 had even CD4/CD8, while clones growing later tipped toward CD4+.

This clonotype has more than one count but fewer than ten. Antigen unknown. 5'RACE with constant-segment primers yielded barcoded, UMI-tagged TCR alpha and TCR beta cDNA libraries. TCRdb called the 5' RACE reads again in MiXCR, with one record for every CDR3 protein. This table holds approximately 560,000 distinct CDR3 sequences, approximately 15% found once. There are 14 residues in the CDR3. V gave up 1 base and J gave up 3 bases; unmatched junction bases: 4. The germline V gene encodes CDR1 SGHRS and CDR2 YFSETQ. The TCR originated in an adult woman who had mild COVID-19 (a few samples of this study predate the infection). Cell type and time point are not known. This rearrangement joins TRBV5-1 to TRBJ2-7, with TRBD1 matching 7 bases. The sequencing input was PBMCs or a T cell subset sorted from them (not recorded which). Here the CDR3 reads CASSLSRGIYEQYF. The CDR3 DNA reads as TGCGCCAGCAGCTTGAGCAGGGGGATCTACGAGCAGTACTTC.